This T cell receptor (beta chain) was obtained from a study of cytomegalovirus exposure and HLA in healthy donors. Points from the study as a whole: The study labeled 150 to 200 TCR beta chains cytomegalovirus-associated. In the approximately 130 validation repertoires, approximately 94% of cluster scores exceeded 0, per a later analysis.

V gave up 5 bases and J gave up 6 bases, with 5 bases separating them. CDR1 MGHDK and CDR2 SYGVNS come from the germline V gene. The CDR3 consists of 11 residues. Libraries were prepared by immunoSEQ multiplex PCR; TCRdb keeps only in-frame clonotypes and omits some of them. The sample yields more than 90,000 clones, about 82% seen once. About this clone: Its specificity is unknown.

This clonotype was sampled from a man between 18 and 29 years old in good health and CMV-seronegative. The sequencing input was PBMCs. The V gene is TRBV25-1, the J gene TRBJ2-1; tentatively, D is TRBD1 (5 bases). The chain's CDR3 is CASSRGNEQFF. CDR3 DNA: TGTGCCAGCAGTAGGGGCAATGAGCAGTTCTTC.